The next 12 T cell receptor beta chains were all read from a single sample in a study of blood T cell repertoires in COVID-19. Here immunoSEQ multiplex PCR was the method, and the copy in TCRdb shows in-frame clones only, minus some. Among 150,000 to 200,000 clones listed, approximately 80% were seen once. Input material: peripheral blood. The receptors stem from a woman in her thirties or forties with COVID-19, enrolled during active disease.

In this sample, this clone turned up a few times. The chain is built from TRBV5-6 and TRBJ1-4; possibly TRBD1 for D (5 bases). Trimming removed 4 bases at V and 4 bases at J, with 8 bases between. The germline V gene encodes CDR1 SGHDT and CDR2 YYEEEE. This CDR3 comprises 13 residues. CDR3 DNA sequence: TGTGCCAGCAGCCCGACAGATAATGAAAAACTGTTTTTT. Translation: CASSPTDNEKLFF.

The rearrangement uses TRBV7-3 and TRBJ2-1; a possible D gene is TRBD2 (7 bases). Germline V gene lookup returns CDR1 SGHTA and CDR2 FQGTGA. The CDR3 loop spans 14 amino acids. V was cut by 2 bases and J by 13 bases, with 18 bases left in between. CDR3 sequence reads: CASSLQGGGVTQFF. CDR3 DNA: TGTGCCAGCAGCTTACAAGGGGGAGGGGTCACTCAGTTCTTC.

This clone was seen many times. This chain joins TRBV9 and TRBJ2-1, with D perhaps matching TRBD2 (5 bases). Trimming took 0 bases from V and 0 from J, leaving 7 bases between them. Per the germline V gene, CDR1 is SGDLS and CDR2 is YYNGEE. CDR3 length: 15 residues. The CDR3 here is CASSVGSGSYNEQFF. The CDR3 bases are TGTGCCAGCAGCGTAGGGAGCGGCTCCTACAATGAGCAGTTCTTC.

The J gene is TRBJ2-2, the V gene TRBV7-9; D unresolved. V was pared by 4 bases and J by 4 bases, with 7 bases between. CDR1 and CDR2 from the germline V gene are SEHNR and FQNEAQ (reference sequence). This CDR3 is built from 13 residues. In DNA, the CDR3 is TGTGCCAGCAGCTCCTCACTCACCGGGGAGCTGTTTTTT. Translation gives CASSSSLTGELFF.

J is TRBJ2-5 and V is TRBV6-1, with 8 nucleotides matching TRBD2. V shed 3 bases and J 2 bases; nucleotides not matched to a gene: 2. Germline loops: CDR1 MNHNS, CDR2 SASEGT. The CDR3 totals 14 residues. For the CDR3, the DNA is TGTGCCAGCAGTGAGAGCGGGGGTCAAGAGACCCAGTACTTC. Translating it yields CASSESGGQETQYF.

The chain recombines TRBV6-5 with TRBJ2-2; TRBD1 is a possible D gene (7 bases). The germline V and J ends were trimmed by 6 bases and 6 bases, with 11 bases remaining between them. Germline CDR1 reads MNHEY; CDR2 reads SVGAGI. This CDR3 is 13 amino acids long. The CDR3 here is CASSGRGAGELFF. In DNA, the CDR3 is TGTGCCAGCAGCGGCAGGGGGGCCGGGGAGCTGTTTTTT.

This chain links TRBV18 with TRBJ2-7, with 8 bases matching TRBD2. The V segment lost 4 bases and the J segment 0 bases; nucleotides outside the gene matches: 2. The CDR3 has 14 amino acids. Germline CDR1 and CDR2: KGHSH and LQKENI. The CDR3 sequence: CASSRGGSSYEQYV. In DNA form, the CDR3 reads TGTGCCAGCTCACGCGGGGGGAGCTCCTACGAGCAGTACGTC.

This chain links TRBV6-5 with TRBJ2-2; D is unresolved. V lost 7 bases and J 2 bases, leaving 11 bases between the germline ends. The CDR3 has 14 amino acids. Germline V lookup: CDR1 MNHEY, CDR2 SVGAGI. CDR3 residues: CASTITLNTGELFF. The CDR3 nucleotides read TGTGCCAGCACGATTACTCTCAACACCGGGGAGCTGTTTTTT.

The rearrangement links TRBV27 to TRBJ2-6; TRBD1 matches at 8 bases. The length of the CDR3 is 16 residues. CDR1 is MNHEY, CDR2 SMNVEV, per germline (reference sequence). The J segment lost 4 bases and the V segment lost 6 bases, leaving 8 bases of the junction unmatched. The DNA of the CDR3 is TGTGCCAGCAGGGTCCAGGGGGCGCCCGGGGCCAACGTCCTGACTTTC. The encoded protein is CASRVQGAPGANVLTF.

J is TRBJ1-4 and V is TRBV7-6; TRBD1 is a possible D gene (5 bases). Germline V gives CDR1 SGHVS, CDR2 FNYEAQ. The CDR3 spans 15 residues. The V and J ends lost 5 bases and 8 bases respectively, with 18 bases between them. The CDR3 nucleotides are TGTGCCAGCAGCCCGGTGGGGGGTGTAAAAGAAAAACTGTTTTTT. This gives the protein CASSPVGGVKEKLFF. Supplemented by reference TRBV7-6 and TRBJ1-4, the full variable domain reads GAGVSQSPRYKVTKRGQDVALRCDPISGHVSLYWYRQALGQGPEFLTYFNYEAQQDKSGLPNDRFSAERPEGSISTLTIQRTEQRDSAMYRCASSPVGGVKEKLFFGSGTQLSVL.

Notes on this clone: Additional DNA sequences in this sample encode the identical CDR3. This chain links TRBV9 with TRBJ1-3; possibly TRBD1 for D (5 bases). This CDR3 is built from 14 residues. Trimming removed 1 base at V and 2 bases at J, with 7 bases between. The germline V gene has CDR1 SGDLS and CDR2 YYNGEE. The CDR3, as DNA: TGTGCCAGCAGCGTACAGGGCGCTGGAAACACCATATATTTT. This translates into CASSVQGAGNTIYF.

The chain couples TRBV10-2 to TRBJ1-2; TRBD1 matches 7 bases. From germline, CDR1 is WSHSY and CDR2 SAAADI. Germline trimming cut 7 bases from V and 3 bases from J; bases unmatched to any gene: 11. The CDR3 is 15 residues long. The CDR3 bases are TGCGCCAGCAACCAGCAATACAGGGGCGACTATGGCTACACCTTC. As protein: CASNQQYRGDYGYTF.